The 27 T cell receptor beta chains reported below all come from one sample, sequenced in a study of T cells after yellow fever vaccination. Using its own MiXCR run on the 5' RACE reads, TCRdb lists one record per CDR3 protein. The table includes 350,000 to 550,000 distinct CDR3 sequences, 15% to 20% detected once. This specimen consisted of PBMCs, obtained before the yellow fever booster vaccination. All receptors derive from a man aged 18 to 29 who received the YFV17D yellow fever vaccine.

This clonotype was observed a few times. The CDR3 DNA reads as TGTGCCAGCAGTTTAGCTGGGGGCAAGCCTGAAGCTTTCTTT. Translated, it gives CASSLAGGKPEAFF. The chain joins TRBV12-3 or TRBV12-4 to TRBJ1-1; D is perhaps TRBD1 (6 bases). This CDR3 has 14 amino acids. Trimming left V 0 bases short and J 6 bases short, with 11 bases between.

The chain has TRBV15 and TRBJ2-2; tentatively, D is TRBD1 or TRBD2 (5 bases each). Between the trimmed V and J ends, which lost 3 bases and 0 bases, there was a span of 14 bases. The CDR3 sequence is 17 residues long. Germline V gives CDR1 LNHNV, CDR2 YYDKDF (reference sequence). CDR3 protein: CATSRGVGAANTGELFF. The DNA for the CDR3 is TGTGCCACCAGCAGGGGGGTTGGGGCGGCGAACACCGGGGAGCTGTTTTTT.

The chain carries TRBV20-1 and TRBJ1-5; tentative D call: TRBD1 (5 bases). Trimming pared 7 bases from V and 0 bases from J, leaving 10 bases between. The CDR3 extends over 13 amino acids. Per germline, CDR1 DFQATT and CDR2 SNEGSKA (reference sequence). In DNA, the CDR3 is TGCAGTGGCCAGACAGATAGCAATCAGCCCCAGCATTTT. As protein: CSGQTDSNQPQHF.

The table lists this clonotype with a few counts. V usage is TRBV7-9 and J usage is TRBJ1-2; unclear D gene. Germline V gives CDR1 SEHNR, CDR2 FQNEAQ (reference sequence). CDR3 length: 13 amino acids. Trimming removed 7 bases at V and 2 bases at J, with 11 bases between. CDR3 DNA sequence: TGTGCCAGCACCTTCACGGGGAACTATGGCTACACCTTC. Translated: CASTFTGNYGYTF.

V is TRBV12-3 or TRBV12-4 and J is TRBJ2-7; 7 bases are a match to TRBD2. Trimming cost V 7 bases and J 2 bases; bases outside gene matches: 5. This CDR3 contains 13 residues. The CDR3 spells CASTPGGTYEQYF. The CDR3 nucleotides read TGTGCCAGCACCCCGGGGGGAACCTACGAGCAGTACTTC.

This clonotype was found many times. The V call is TRBV7-6, the J call TRBJ1-1; no reliable D call. The CDR3 extends over 13 amino acids. Trimming removed 5 bases from V and 1 base from J, with 8 bases in between. Germline V CDR1 and CDR2: SGHVS, FNYEAQ. DNA of the CDR3: TGTGCCAGCAGCGTCGACGGGAACACTGAAGCTTTCTTT. It codes for CASSVDGNTEAFF.

This clonotype was observed a handful of times. This chain joins TRBV20-1 and TRBJ2-4; TRBD1 aligns across 8 bases. The germline gives CDR1 DFQATT, CDR2 SNEGSKA (reference sequence). The CDR3 extends over 14 amino acids. V was clipped by 6 bases and J by 0 bases; unmatched bases: 4. Written as DNA, the CDR3 is TGCAGTGCCTCGGACAGGGAAGCCAAAAACATTCAGTACTTC. Translation gives CSASDREAKNIQYF.

This clonotype was detected many times. The chain has TRBV20-1 and TRBJ2-3; no clear D gene. CDR3 size: 13 residues. Deletions cut 6 bases from V and 1 base from J, with 11 bases between. Germline loops: CDR1 DFQATT, CDR2 SNEGSKA (reference sequence). CDR3 DNA: TGCAGTGCCTCCACCCAGCGCACAGATACGCAGTATTTT. As protein: CSASTQRTDTQYF.

The chain links TRBV11-2 to TRBJ2-3; the D is unclear. Germline CDR1 reads SGHAT; CDR2 reads FQNNGV. The ends were cut back, 4 bases at V and 6 bases at J, with 11 bases in the middle. This CDR3 contains 13 residues. The CDR3 protein is CASSSAYLDTQYF. The CDR3 DNA is TGTGCCAGCAGCTCGGCGTACCTGGATACGCAGTATTTT.

This clonotype occurred a few times. V gene TRBV2 combines with J gene TRBJ2-3, with D tentatively TRBD1 or TRBD2 (5 bases each). The CDR3 sequence is 15 residues long. Trimming removed 4 bases from V and 4 bases from J, with 15 bases in between. Germline V gene data show CDR1 as SNHLY and CDR2 as FYNNEI. CDR3 sequence reads: CASSAAGRGADTQYF. In DNA form, the CDR3 reads TGTGCCAGCAGTGCCGCCGGCAGAGGGGCAGATACGCAGTATTTT.

This clonotype was counted many times. The chain carries TRBV29-1 and TRBJ2-2; tentative D call: TRBD2 (6 bases). CDR3 length: 15 amino acids. The V gene lost 6 bases and the J gene lost 3 bases, with 17 bases spanning the gap. Germline V CDR1 and CDR2: SQVTM, ANQGSEA. The CDR3 DNA follows: TGCAGCGTCCCCCTGGGGGGATTTGACACCGGGGAGCTGTTTTTT. This encodes CSVPLGGFDTGELFF.

V is TRBV7-2 and J is TRBJ1-5; D is unclear. This CDR3 contains 13 residues. Germline-derived CDR1 and CDR2 are SGHTA and FQGNSA. Trimming stripped 5 bases from V and 8 bases from J, with 13 bases between. The CDR3 region has the DNA TGTGCCAGCAGCGGTTCCCCAATAGAGCCCCAGCATTTT. This translates into CASSGSPIEPQHF. The full variable domain, rest sourced from reference TRBV7-2 and TRBJ1-5, is GAGVSQSPSNKVTEKGKDVELRCDPISGHTALYWYRQSLGQGLEFLIYFQGNSAPDKSGLPSDRFSAERTGGSVSTLTIQRTQQEDSAVYLCASSGSPIEPQHFGDGTRLSIL.

This chain links TRBV19 with TRBJ2-3, with 9 nucleotides matching TRBD2. Germline V gene lookup returns CDR1 LNHDA and CDR2 SQIVND (reference sequence). Germline trimming cut 8 bases from V and 4 bases from J; bases unmatched to any gene: 7. The CDR3 contains 14 residues. Written as DNA, the CDR3 is TGTGCCAGTGCAAGCGGGGGGAGGCCAGATACGCAGTATTTT. It translates to CASASGGRPDTQYF.

The rearrangement joins TRBV30 to TRBJ1-5; D might be TRBD1 (5 bases). Trimming cost V 3 bases and J 3 bases, with 12 bases left between them. The V gene's germline CDR1 is GTSNPN and CDR2 SVGIG (reference sequence). There are 14 residues in the CDR3. In nucleotides, the CDR3 is TGTGCCTGGAGGGATGGACACTTCAATCAGCCCCAGCATTTT. It codes for CAWRDGHFNQPQHF.

This clonotype has more than one count but fewer than ten. The V gene is TRBV6-5, the J gene TRBJ1-3; no firm D call. From germline, CDR1 is MNHEY and CDR2 SVGAGI. The CDR3 has 11 residues. The V end lost 10 bases, the J end lost 4 bases, and 8 bases lay between the germline ends. CDR3 nucleotide sequence: TGTGCCACCACGGGAGGAAACACCATATATTTT. This encodes CATTGGNTIYF.

The CDR3 protein is CASSYQGAGNGYTF. CDR3 in DNA: TGTGCCAGCAGTTACCAGGGAGCAGGGAATGGCTACACCTTC. The chain combines TRBV6-5 with TRBJ1-2, with D tentatively TRBD1 (5 bases). The CDR3 contains 14 residues. Germline values: CDR1 MNHEY, CDR2 SVGAGI. Trimming took off 2 bases at V and 6 bases at J, with 13 bases between the two ends.

Comments on this clonotype: This may come from a read error, since a much larger clone is one base off. V is TRBV5-1 and J is TRBJ2-3; no clear D. Germline V gives CDR1 SGHRS, CDR2 YFSETQ. This CDR3 is built from 13 residues. V lost 5 bases, J lost 4 bases, and 11 bases lay in between. This chain's CDR3 is CASSYWVSDTQYF. DNA of the CDR3: TGCGCCAGCAGTTATTGGGTTTCAGATACGCAGTATTTT.

The chain carries TRBV6-1 and TRBJ2-6; D possibly corresponds to TRBD1 (6 bases). Germline assignment: CDR1 MNHNS and CDR2 SASEGT. V was trimmed by 8 bases and J by 0 bases, leaving 14 bases between them. CDR3 length equals 16 residues. The CDR3 region has the DNA TGTGCCAGCTTTCATACAGGGTTCTCTGGGGCCAACGTCCTGACTTTC. Protein sequence: CASFHTGFSGANVLTF.

The table lists this clonotype with a few counts. The chain couples TRBV4-3 to TRBJ1-2; weak D call: TRBD1 (5 bases). V lost 1 base to trimming and J lost 1 base, with 10 bases between them. The V gene's germline CDR1 is LGHNA and CDR2 YSLEER. This CDR3 is 15 amino acids long. Here the CDR3 reads CASSQGGSYNYGYTF. The CDR3 DNA reads TGCGCCAGCAGCCAAGGGGGCAGCTATAACTATGGCTACACCTTC.

The rearrangement joins TRBV7-2 to TRBJ2-7, with 8 bases matching TRBD2. With 2 bases clipped from V and 4 bases from J, the junction kept 7 bases outside the gene matches. This CDR3 contains 15 residues. Germline V gene data show CDR1 as SGHTA and CDR2 as FQGNSA. The CDR3 spells CASSLKSGGRYEQYF. CDR3 DNA: TGTGCCAGCAGCTTAAAGAGCGGGGGTCGGTACGAGCAGTACTTC.

The V and J genes are TRBV25-1 and TRBJ1-2; 9 bases align to TRBD1. V shed 10 bases and J 5 bases; nucleotides not matched to a gene: 5. Germline loops: CDR1 MGHDK, CDR2 SYGVNS. The CDR3 contains 12 residues. The CDR3 DNA reads as TGTGCCACCAGACAGGGGGGGTATGGCTACACCTTC. Translated: CATRQGGYGYTF.

This clonotype occurred a few times. The genes are TRBV21-1 and TRBJ2-5; the listed D gene, TRBD1, was not tested against the DNA. TRBV21-1 is designated a pseudogene. This CDR3 region has 16 residues. In nucleotides, the CDR3 is TGTGCCAGCAGCGCCCCGGGACAGGGGGCACCGGAGACCCAGTACTTC. Translating it yields CASSAPGQGAPETQYF.

This clonotype showed up many times. The chain recombines TRBV5-5 with TRBJ2-1; D is perhaps TRBD2 (5 bases). Germline V lookup: CDR1 SGHKS, CDR2 YYEKEE (reference sequence). Trimming cost V 0 bases and J 5 bases, with 15 bases left between them. The CDR3 is 16 residues long. CDR3 nucleotide sequence: TGTGCCAGCAGCTTGGCCGATACCGGGGTCCACAATGAGCAGTTCTTC. Translation: CASSLADTGVHNEQFF.

The chain employs TRBV5-1 and TRBJ2-7; no clear D. This CDR3 has 15 amino acids. V was shortened by 0 bases and J by 0 bases, with 10 bases between the two germline ends. CDR1 and CDR2 from the germline V gene are SGHRS and YFSETQ. The CDR3 nucleotides are TGCGCCAGCAGCTTGGGTCCGGGCCACTCCTACGAGCAGTACTTC. Amino acid sequence: CASSLGPGHSYEQYF.

The chain recombines TRBV4-3 with TRBJ1-1; the D gene is possibly TRBD1 (6 bases). This CDR3 is built from 16 residues. Germline CDR1 reads LGHNA; CDR2 reads YSLEER. V was clipped by 0 bases and J by 6 bases, with 17 bases between them. The CDR3 loop reads CASSQDPTGRVSEAFF. DNA of the CDR3: TGCGCCAGCAGCCAAGATCCCACAGGGCGGGTGTCTGAAGCTTTCTTT.

The chain employs TRBV7-6 and TRBJ2-1; TRBD1 or TRBD2 may be the D gene (5 bases each). The V end was cut by 5 bases, the J end by 10 bases, with 18 bases between. CDR3 length: 14 residues. Germline CDR1 and CDR2: SGHVS and FNYEAQ. CDR3 sequence: CASSGGPSLREQFF. The CDR3 bases are TGTGCCAGCAGCGGGGGACCCTCTCTCAGGGAGCAGTTCTTC.

This clonotype has more than one count but fewer than ten. V usage is TRBV5-6 and J usage is TRBJ1-6; the match to TRBD1 covers 7 bases. The CDR3 spans 14 residues. Germline lookup yields CDR1 SGHDT and CDR2 YYEEEE. With 2 bases clipped from V and 7 bases from J, the junction kept 3 bases outside the gene matches. The CDR3, as DNA: TGTGCCAGCAGCTTTCCGGGACAGAATTCACCCCTCCACTTT. The encoded protein is CASSFPGQNSPLHF.